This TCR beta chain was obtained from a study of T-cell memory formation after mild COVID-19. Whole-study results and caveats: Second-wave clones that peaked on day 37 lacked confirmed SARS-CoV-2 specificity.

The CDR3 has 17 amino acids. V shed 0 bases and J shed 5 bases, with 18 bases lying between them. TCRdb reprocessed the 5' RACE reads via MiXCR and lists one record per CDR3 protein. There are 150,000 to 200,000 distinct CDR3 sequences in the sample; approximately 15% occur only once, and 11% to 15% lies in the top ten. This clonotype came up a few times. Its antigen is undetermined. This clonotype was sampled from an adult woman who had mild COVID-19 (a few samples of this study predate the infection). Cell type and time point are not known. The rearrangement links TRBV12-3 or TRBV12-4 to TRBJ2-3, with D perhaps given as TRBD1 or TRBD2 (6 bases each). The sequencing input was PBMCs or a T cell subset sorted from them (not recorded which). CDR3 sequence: CASSLASVRGAGDTQYF. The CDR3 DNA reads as TGTGCCAGCAGTTTAGCTTCCGTTAGGGGGGCTGGAGATACGCAGTATTTT.